This T cell receptor beta chain is from a study of blood T cell repertoires in COVID-19 (dated by TCRdb to 2018 to 2021). Looking at the study overall: Samples covering the acute and convalescent phases of COVID-19 were provided by collaborators in the United States, Italy and Spain. Samples were obtained from the ongoing ImmuneRACE study (first 160 participants) and from about 1,300 subjects provided by 6 global collaborators. The sample metadata nearly always contained a de-identified subject ID, COVID-19 status, age in years and sex. The prospective study material was composed of cDNA or gDNA derived from T cells, B-cell-depleted T cells, or PBMCs. The repertoires were released in a freely available public database meant as a resource for research on the immune response to SARS-CoV-2. Where available, HLA class I and class II types were taken from metadata supplied by the sample provider and were not determined by assay-based typing. Deeply sampled blood TCRbeta repertoires from subjects exposed to, actively infected with, or recovered from COVID-19 were included in the dataset. What the research found in general, with its limitations: The quantity of clinical and demographic metadata differed by source and by participant and was supplied without curation.

The immunoSEQ Assay, a bias-controlled multiplex PCR, was used to amplify TCRbeta CDR3 regions from genomic DNA. The authors processed their data as follows. Within the assay, amplification of reference gene primers was used to estimate how many nucleated cells each sample contained. To quantify the absolute abundance of each unique TCRbeta CDR3 rearrangement, sequence reads were collapsed and filtered. For each sample, productive Simpson clonality was calculated by taking the square root of Simpson's diversity index across productive rearrangements. TCRdb stores this immuneACCESS table with in-frame sequences only. Part of the clones is absent; in the studies checked, under half of the shortfall reflects unresolved V genes, and no reason is known for the rest. The D gene and trimming were derived from the DNA, and the V and J assignments and clone size from that table. The sample profile shows 310,000 or so clones; about 87% of them were found once. The top ten constitute 8% to 9.5% of the sample.

Compared with germline, V lacks 5 bases and J lacks 8 bases; bases without a gene match: 6. Inclusive of the bounding cysteine and phenylalanine, the CDR3 is 14 residues long. The entry retains the CDR3 DNA only, 42 bases that are in frame from base 1. The germline V gene encodes CDR1 MDHEN and CDR2 SYDVKM. Participants in the prospective study were aged roughly 18 to 100 years, lived in about two dozen United States geographic areas, and enrolled through a virtual design. In the prospective study, cohorts were assigned on the basis of participant-reported clinical history obtained from a screening survey and a study questionnaire. Recovered participants in ImmuneRACE Cohort 3 were defined by two consecutive negative NP/OP PCR tests, clearance by a healthcare professional, or resolution of symptoms. In the prospective study, mobile phlebotomists collected whole blood, serum and a nasopharyngeal or oropharyngeal swab from each participant. Participants in the prospective study had the option to provide additional blood draws and questionnaires over a roughly two-month period. Before DNA extraction, prospective study blood samples were shipped either frozen or at room temperature.

A remark on this clone: Its antigen is not yet known. No base-level quality is on record; no much larger clone is a single base apart.

This sequence uses TRBV28 and TRBJ1-4, with TRBD1 matching 9 junction bases. The sequence came from a woman aged 18 to 35 who had recovered from COVID-19. What was sequenced was PBMCs or T cells enriched from blood (not recorded which). The DNA sequence is as follows: TGTGCCAGCAGTACAACAGGGGGCGACGAAAAACTGTTTTTT. This codes for CASSTTGGDEKLFF.